This TCR beta chain came from a study of T-cell reconstitution after alpha-beta-depleted transplantation in children. Overall study findings and caveats: From surviving recipient T cells and thymic progenitors came the high day-60 TCRbeta diversity observed in some patients. Newly made T cells mostly supplied T-cell counts and diversity one year after transplant. At around two months after transplant, the alpha-beta T cells were reportedly derived from several hundred expanded clones that came from non-depleted graft cells.

About this clonotype: Its specificity is unknown.

During its preparation, the TCRbeta library received unique molecular identifiers. TCRdb re-derived calls from the PCR reads in MiXCR, one entry per CDR3 protein. This sample carries a few hundred thousand distinct CDR3 sequences, over 20% of them seen once, and the ten largest clones take approximately 39%. V was clipped by 5 bases and J by 0 bases; unmatched bases: 15. Germline V lookup: CDR1 DFQATT, CDR2 SNEGSKA (reference sequence). The CDR3 sequence is 17 residues long. This sequence was found in a boy less than two years old with Wiskott-Aldrich syndrome, due to receive a stem cell transplant. The rearrangement links TRBV20-1 to TRBJ2-7; 8 nucleotides match TRBD2. Here the sequenced sample was PBMCs, taken before TCRalphabeta/CD19-depleted stem cell transplant. The CDR3 loop is CSALRAGRAGASYEQYF. The CDR3 coding sequence is TGCAGTGCTCTCAGGGCCGGCAGAGCGGGAGCCTCCTACGAGCAGTACTTC.